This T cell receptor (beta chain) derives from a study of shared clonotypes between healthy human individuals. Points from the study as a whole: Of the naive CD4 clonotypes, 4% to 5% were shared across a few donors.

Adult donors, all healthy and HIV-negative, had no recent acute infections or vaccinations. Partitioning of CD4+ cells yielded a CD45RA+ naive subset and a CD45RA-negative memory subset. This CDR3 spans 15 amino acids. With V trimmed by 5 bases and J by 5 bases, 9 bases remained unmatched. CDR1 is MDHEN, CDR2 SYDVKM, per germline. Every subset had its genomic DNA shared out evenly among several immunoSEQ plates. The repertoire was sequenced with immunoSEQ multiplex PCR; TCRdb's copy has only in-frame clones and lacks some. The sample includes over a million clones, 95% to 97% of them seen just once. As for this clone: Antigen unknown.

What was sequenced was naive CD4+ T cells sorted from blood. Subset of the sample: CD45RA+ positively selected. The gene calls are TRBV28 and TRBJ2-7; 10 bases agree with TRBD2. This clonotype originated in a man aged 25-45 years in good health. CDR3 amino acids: CASSPAGGPSNEQYF. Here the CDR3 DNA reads TGTGCCAGCAGTCCAGCGGGAGGGCCAAGCAACGAGCAGTACTTC. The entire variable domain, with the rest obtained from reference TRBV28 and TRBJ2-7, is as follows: DVKVTQSSRYLVKRTGEKVFLECVQDMDHENMFWYRQDPGLGLRLIYFSYDVKMKEKGDIPEGYSVSREKKERFSLILESASTNQTSMYLCASSPAGGPSNEQYFGPGTRLTVT.